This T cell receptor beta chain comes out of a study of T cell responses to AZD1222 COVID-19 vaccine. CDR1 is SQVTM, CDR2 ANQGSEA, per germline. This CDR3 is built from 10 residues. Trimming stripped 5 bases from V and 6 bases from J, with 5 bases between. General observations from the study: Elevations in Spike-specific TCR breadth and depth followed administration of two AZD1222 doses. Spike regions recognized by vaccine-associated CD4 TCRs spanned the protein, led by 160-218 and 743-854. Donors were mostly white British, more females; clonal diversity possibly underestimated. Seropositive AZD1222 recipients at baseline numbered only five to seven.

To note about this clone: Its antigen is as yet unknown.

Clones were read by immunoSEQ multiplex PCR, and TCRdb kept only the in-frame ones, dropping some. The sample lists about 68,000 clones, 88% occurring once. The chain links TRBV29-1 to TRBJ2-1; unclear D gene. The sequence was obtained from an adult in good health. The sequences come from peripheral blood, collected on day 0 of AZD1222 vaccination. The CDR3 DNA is TGCAGCGTTCCCGGCAATGAGCAGTTCTTC. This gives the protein CSVPGNEQFF.